These 29 T cell receptor beta chains were all obtained from the same sample, sequenced in a study of T cells in Graves' hyperthyroidism and ophthalmopathy. Template material for amplifying TCR beta CDR3 regions consisted of RNA transcripts. An initial round of RT-PCR targeting the TCR CDR3 relied on the HTBI primer set. TCRdb re-called the multiplex PCR reads through MiXCR, storing one row per CDR3 protein. The sample lists some 500,000 distinct CDR3 sequences; over 13% were seen once. Input material: blood. These receptors all come from a young woman with Graves' hyperthyroidism.

This clonotype was seen at least ten times. V usage is TRBV12-3 or TRBV12-4 and J usage is TRBJ1-5; the D is unclear. The germline V and J ends were trimmed by 1 base and 6 bases, with 13 bases remaining between them. CDR3 length equals 15 residues. The CDR3 reads CASSLVGGTTQPQHF. In DNA, the CDR3 is TGTGCCAGCAGTTTAGTGGGTGGAACTACTCAGCCCCAGCATTTT.

Ten or more counts support this clonotype. The chain carries TRBV7-8 and TRBJ1-6, with D maybe TRBD1 (5 bases). This CDR3 is 18 amino acids long. V lost 1 base to trimming and J lost 7 bases, with 20 bases between them. Germline V gene lookup returns CDR1 SGHVS and CDR2 FQNEAQ. The CDR3 protein is CASSLGIGVSVLNSPLHF. The CDR3 region has the DNA TGTGCCAGCAGCTTAGGCATAGGGGTCAGCGTGTTGAATTCACCCCTCCACTTT.

This clonotype was detected ten times or more. The V gene is TRBV24-1, the J gene TRBJ2-5; D possibly corresponds to TRBD2 (5 bases). In germline, CDR1 is KGHDR, CDR2 SFDVKD. The CDR3 consists of 15 residues. Trimming pared 1 base from V and 3 bases from J, leaving 11 bases between. The CDR3 protein is CATSDFGINKETQYF. The CDR3 DNA sequence: TGTGCCACCAGTGATTTCGGGATAAACAAAGAGACCCAGTACTTC.

This clonotype was detected only a few times. V and J are TRBV29-1 and TRBJ1-2; no firm D call. Germline V CDR1 and CDR2: SQVTM, ANQGSEA. This CDR3 is 16 amino acids long. Trimming removed 1 base from V and 5 bases from J, with 20 bases in between. The CDR3, as DNA: TGCAGCGTTGAAGGTGTCGGGAGAGCCTCTAGGTATGGCTACACCTTC. This sequence encodes CSVEGVGRASRYGYTF.

There are many counts of this clonotype. V usage is TRBV6-1 and J usage is TRBJ1-3; D gene uncertain. Germline CDR1 reads MNHNS; CDR2 reads SASEGT. The CDR3 loop spans 15 amino acids. V lost 5 bases, J lost 2 bases, and 13 bases lay in between. CDR3 residues: CASSYGVGAGNTIYF. DNA of the CDR3: TGTGCCAGCAGTTACGGCGTAGGTGCTGGAAACACCATATATTTT.

This clonotype was seen many times. The chain is built from TRBV28 and TRBJ2-1, with 8 bases identical to TRBD2. Germline V gives CDR1 MDHEN, CDR2 SYDVKM. V lost 6 bases, J lost 7 bases, and 14 bases stayed unmatched. The CDR3 sequence is 16 residues long. In DNA, the CDR3 is TGTGCCAGCAGCCCACCCAGCGGGGGCGTAGGTAATGAGCAGTTCTTC. Its protein is CASSPPSGGVGNEQFF.

Ten or more counts support this clonotype. The rearrangement links TRBV15 to TRBJ1-2; D remains ambiguous. The germline gives CDR1 LNHNV, CDR2 YYDKDF (reference sequence). CDR3 length: 17 amino acids. The V gene lost 0 bases and the J gene lost 0 bases, with 14 bases spanning the gap. The CDR3 DNA is TGTGCCACCAGCAGAGAGGGCTCCTTCCAGTCTAACTATGGCTACACCTTC. It translates to CATSREGSFQSNYGYTF.

This clonotype was seen ten or more times. The chain is built from TRBV2 and TRBJ1-5; D remains unclear. CDR1 and CDR2 from the germline V gene are SNHLY and FYNNEI. Trimming took off 5 bases at V and 5 bases at J, with 10 bases between the two ends. The CDR3 is 13 amino acids. The CDR3 sequence: CASSWAGDQPQHF. The CDR3, as DNA: TGTGCCAGCAGTTGGGCCGGGGATCAGCCCCAGCATTTT.

Ten or more counts support this clonotype. V gene TRBV6-1 combines with J gene TRBJ2-7, with D maybe TRBD2 (6 bases). CDR3 length equals 15 residues. The V end lost 5 bases, the J end lost 2 bases, and 16 bases lay between the germline ends. CDR1 is MNHNS, CDR2 SASEGT, per germline. The CDR3 DNA follows: TGTGCCAGCAGTTATAAGACTAGTTCCCCCTACGAGCAGTACTTC. This translates into CASSYKTSSPYEQYF.

This clonotype has a handful of counts. The chain recombines TRBV5-1 with TRBJ2-2; D is possibly TRBD2 (6 bases). The CDR3 is made up of 17 amino acids. The V gene's germline CDR1 is SGHRS and CDR2 YFSETQ. V was pared by 2 bases and J by 6 bases, with 20 bases between. The CDR3 DNA reads TGCGCCAGCAGCTTCGGAGTTGGAGGGGTTCGTTCCGGGGAGCTGTTTTTT. This codes for CASSFGVGGVRSGELFF.

About this clonotype itself: The junction shows a germline mismatch at one end, possibly a read error. This rearrangement joins TRBV9 to TRBJ1-3; D not resolved. The CDR3 consists of 14 residues. Germline assignment: CDR1 SGDLS and CDR2 YYNGEE. In nucleotides, the CDR3 is TGTGCCAGCAGCGGTGGCGTCTCTGGAGACACCATATATTTT. Its translation is CASSGGVSGDTIYF.

This clonotype was detected many times. This chain connects TRBV5-1 to TRBJ2-1; maybe TRBD2 (5 bases). V was cut by 2 bases and J by 6 bases, with 9 bases left in between. Germline CDR1 reads SGHRS; CDR2 reads YFSETQ. This CDR3 is 13 amino acids long. CDR3 nucleotide sequence: TGCGCCAGCAGCTTTGGACTTTTCAATGAGCAGTTCTTC. It encodes CASSFGLFNEQFF.

This clonotype was picked up a small number of times. This chain joins TRBV29-1 and TRBJ2-2; possibly TRBD2 for D (6 bases). CDR1 and CDR2 (germline): SQVTM, ANQGSEA. The CDR3 contains 15 residues. The V end lost 6 bases, the J end lost 2 bases, and 16 bases lay between the germline ends. DNA of the CDR3: TGCAGCGTCATTACAGGACTATCAAACACCGGGGAGCTGTTTTTT. Amino acids: CSVITGLSNTGELFF.

This clonotype showed up just a few times. The chain employs TRBV19 and TRBJ2-7, with D tentatively TRBD2 (6 bases). Germline CDR1 is LNHDA and CDR2 is SQIVND (reference sequence). V lost 5 bases to trimming and J lost 3 bases, with 11 bases between them. This CDR3 is built from 13 residues. This CDR3 reads CASSFGSYYEQYF. The DNA for the CDR3 is TGTGCCAGTAGTTTCGGGAGTTACTACGAGCAGTACTTC. Complete variable domain (other parts from reference TRBV19 and TRBJ2-7): DGGITQSPKYLFRKEGQNVTLSCEQNLNHDAMYWYRQDPGQGLRLIYYSQIVNDFQKGDIAEGYSVSREKKESFPLTVTSAQKNPTAFYLCASSFGSYYEQYFGPGTRLTVT.

This clonotype appeared many times. The chain uses TRBV30 and TRBJ1-4, with unresolved D. The CDR3 is 14 residues long. The germline V and J ends were trimmed by 1 base and 0 bases, with 6 bases remaining between them. Germline lookup yields CDR1 GTSNPN and CDR2 SVGIG (reference sequence). The CDR3 here is CAWSGGATNEKLFF. For the CDR3, the DNA is TGTGCCTGGAGTGGTGGTGCAACTAATGAAAAACTGTTTTTT.

This clonotype was recorded many times. CDR3 bases: TGTGCCAGCAGCTTAGATATCACTAGCGGATACGAGCAGTACTTC. Protein product: CASSLDITSGYEQYF. The chain employs TRBV11-2 and TRBJ2-7; 8 nucleotides line up with TRBD2. The length of the CDR3 is 15 residues. In germline, CDR1 is SGHAT, CDR2 FQNNGV. The ends lost 0 bases at V and 4 bases at J; junction bases unmatched: 5.

This clonotype was counted once. V is TRBV14 and J is TRBJ1-1; D gene ambiguous. The CDR3 loop spans 14 amino acids. Germline V gene data show CDR1 as SGHDN and CDR2 as FVKESK. Trimming left V 1 base short and J 6 bases short, with 12 bases between. CDR3 sequence (DNA): TGTGCCAGCAGCCAAGTCCGAGGGAGGGCTGAAGCTTTCTTT. This gives the protein CASSQVRGRAEAFF.

This clonotype was recorded at least ten times. CDR3 in amino acids: CASSLIAGGPHEQYF. In nucleotides, the CDR3 is TGTGCCAGCAGCCTTATAGCGGGAGGGCCCCACGAGCAGTACTTC. The chain is built from TRBV3-1 and TRBJ2-7; TRBD2 agrees at 11 bases. Germline V lookup: CDR1 LGHDT, CDR2 YNNKEL (reference sequence). CDR3 size: 15 residues. Germline trimming cut 4 bases from V and 5 bases from J; bases unmatched to any gene: 7.

This clonotype was detected only once. The gene calls are TRBV5-1 and TRBJ2-5; possible D gene TRBD1, 5 bases. Trimming cost V 4 bases and J 0 bases, with 13 bases left between them. CDR1 SGHRS and CDR2 YFSETQ come from the germline V gene. CDR3 length: 15 amino acids. The CDR3, as DNA: TGCGCCAGCAGCACCACAGACAGTAACCAAGAGACCCAGTACTTC. Translation gives CASSTTDSNQETQYF.

A few counts support this clonotype. This chain connects TRBV5-6 to TRBJ2-5; D remains unclear. The CDR3 totals 12 residues. The germline CDR1 and CDR2 sequences are SGHDT and YYEEEE. V dropped 0 bases and J dropped 5 bases, with 5 bases sitting between them. CDR3 amino acids: CASSLATETQYF. The CDR3 region has the DNA TGTGCCAGCAGCTTGGCGACCGAGACCCAGTACTTC.

At least ten counts were recorded for this clonotype. V and J are TRBV10-3 and TRBJ1-5, with no clear D. Trimming took off 0 bases at V and 5 bases at J, with 5 bases between the two ends. CDR3 length: 13 amino acids. CDR1 is ENHRY, CDR2 SYGVKD, per germline. CDR3 nucleotide sequence: TGTGCCATCAGTGAGTCCGCCGATCAGCCCCAGCATTTT. It is translated as CAISESADQPQHF.

This clonotype was counted many times. The rearrangement uses TRBV3-1 and TRBJ2-3; D gene uncertain. The germline CDR1 and CDR2 sequences are LGHDT and YNNKEL (reference sequence). Between the trimmed V and J ends, which lost 4 bases and 2 bases, there was a span of 16 bases. The CDR3 is 16 residues long. CDR3 sequence reads: CASSPLSRADTDTQYF. CDR3 nucleotide sequence: TGTGCCAGCAGCCCTTTGAGCCGGGCCGACACAGATACGCAGTATTTT.

This clonotype was picked up many times. The chain has TRBV5-1 and TRBJ2-1; 8 nucleotides align to TRBD1. The CDR3 is made up of 15 amino acids. Trimming at V came to 0 bases and at J to 7 bases, leaving 6 bases not matched to a gene. Per germline, CDR1 SGHRS and CDR2 YFSETQ. The CDR3 DNA reads TGCGCCAGCAGCTTGGATGGAACAGGGGGGAATGAGCAGTTCTTC. As protein: CASSLDGTGGNEQFF. The whole variable domain, filled in from reference TRBV5-1 and TRBJ2-1, reads KAGVTQTPRYLIKTRGQQVTLSCSPISGHRSVSWYQQTPGQGLQFLFEYFSETQRNKGNFPGRFSGRQFSNSRSEMNVSTLELGDSALYLCASSLDGTGGNEQFFGPGTRLTVL.

This clonotype was observed at least ten times. The J gene is TRBJ2-7, the V gene TRBV12-5; TRBD1 aligns across 7 bases. The CDR3 length is 13 residues. Looked up from germline, CDR1 is LGHNT and CDR2 is FRNRAP. The J segment lost 6 bases and the V segment lost 5 bases, leaving 7 bases of the junction unmatched. Here the CDR3 DNA reads TGTGCTAGTGGTCGAACAGGGGTTGTCGAGCAGTACGTC. It is translated as CASGRTGVVEQYV.

This clonotype was seen many times. The chain is built from TRBV5-1 and TRBJ2-7; TRBD2 agrees at 8 bases. CDR1 SGHRS and CDR2 YFSETQ come from the germline V gene. Losses at the gene ends were 4 bases for V and 4 bases for J; bases not matched to a gene: 7. The CDR3 covers 14 residues. The CDR3 nucleotides read TGCGCCAGCAGCGCCGGGACTAGTAGGTACGAGCAGTACTTC. Translating gives CASSAGTSRYEQYF.

This clonotype was recorded at least ten times. This chain connects TRBV11-2 to TRBJ1-5; D remains unclear. The V and J ends lost 1 base and 9 bases respectively, with 16 bases between them. The CDR3 is 15 residues long. Germline loops: CDR1 SGHAT, CDR2 FQNNGV. This CDR3 is CASSLGPSEGRPQHF. CDR3 bases: TGTGCCAGCAGCTTAGGCCCTTCCGAGGGTCGGCCCCAGCATTTT.

This clonotype was seen many times. The genes are TRBV6-8 and TRBJ2-7, with D perhaps matching TRBD2 (6 bases). CDR3 length: 15 amino acids. Germline V lookup: CDR1 MNHGY, CDR2 SAAAGT. Trimming pared 0 bases from V and 4 bases from J, leaving 13 bases between. CDR3 sequence: CASSYSNAGTYEQYF. CDR3 nucleotide sequence: TGTGCCAGCAGTTACTCGAACGCGGGAACTTACGAGCAGTACTTC.

This chain joins TRBV5-1 and TRBJ2-3, with 13 bases fitting TRBD2. The CDR3 covers 18 residues. Germline assignment: CDR1 SGHRS and CDR2 YFSETQ. Losses at the gene ends were 7 bases for V and 5 bases for J; bases not matched to a gene: 16. The CDR3 spells CASDPGTGLAGRGDTQYF. The CDR3 DNA follows: TGCGCCAGCGACCCGGGCACGGGACTAGCGGGAAGGGGAGATACGCAGTATTTT. Drawing the rest from reference TRBV5-1 and TRBJ2-3, the complete variable domain is KAGVTQTPRYLIKTRGQQVTLSCSPISGHRSVSWYQQTPGQGLQFLFEYFSETQRNKGNFPGRFSGRQFSNSRSEMNVSTLELGDSALYLCASDPGTGLAGRGDTQYFGPGTRLTVL.

This clonotype has a handful of counts. The chain links TRBV13 to TRBJ1-1; no firm D call. Germline CDR1 PRHDT, CDR2 FYEKMQ (reference sequence). The CDR3 spans 14 residues. V lost 0 bases to trimming and J lost 4 bases, with 9 bases between them. The CDR3 bases are TGTGCCAGCAGCTTAGGCTTATCGGGCACTGAAGCTTTCTTT. It specifies CASSLGLSGTEAFF.